Following are 11 T cell receptor beta chains from one sample sequenced in a study of technical replicates of blood from a few donors. TCRdb keeps only in-frame clones here, not all; method: immunoSEQ multiplex PCR. The sample yields roughly 97,000 clones, around 96% seen once. Sequencing was performed on T cells isolated from PBMCs. These receptor sequences come from a human donor in good health.

J is TRBJ1-5 and V is TRBV4-2, with 8 positions matching TRBD1. With V trimmed by 0 bases and J by 5 bases, 3 bases remained unmatched. The CDR3 is 15 amino acids. CDR1 and CDR2 from the germline V gene are LGHNA and YNFKEQ. DNA for the CDR3: TGTGCCAGCAGCCAAGAAGGACAGGGTGATCAGCCCCAGCATTTT. The encoded protein is CASSQEGQGDQPQHF.

The V gene is TRBV7-8, the J gene TRBJ1-3, with D unresolved. Trimming removed 1 base from V and 2 bases from J, with 9 bases in between. CDR3 length: 15 amino acids. In germline, CDR1 is SGHVS, CDR2 FQNEAQ. The CDR3 protein is CASSLDLRAGNTIYF. In DNA form, the CDR3 reads TGTGCCAGCAGCTTAGATTTACGGGCTGGAAACACCATATATTTT.

V usage is TRBV2 and J usage is TRBJ1-2; D is uncertain. CDR3 size: 13 residues. Trimming shortened V by 1 base and J by 4 bases, and 7 bases separated the two germline ends. Per the germline V gene, CDR1 is SNHLY and CDR2 is FYNNEI. CDR3 residues: CASSEGQIYGYTF. The CDR3 DNA reads as TGTGCCAGCAGTGAAGGGCAGATCTATGGCTACACCTTC.

The rearrangement joins TRBV9 to TRBJ2-7; 9 nucleotides line up with TRBD1. The ends lost 0 bases at V and 6 bases at J; junction bases unmatched: 10. This CDR3 is built from 16 residues. CDR1 SGDLS and CDR2 YYNGEE come from the germline V gene. The chain's CDR3 is CASSVGGGTGMFEQYF. The CDR3 coding sequence is TGTGCCAGCAGCGTAGGAGGAGGGACAGGGATGTTCGAGCAGTACTTC.

The chain joins TRBV11-3 to TRBJ1-1; the match to TRBD1 covers 9 bases. CDR1 and CDR2 (germline): SGHNT, YENEEA. This CDR3 comprises 12 residues. Trimming cost V 5 bases and J 7 bases; bases outside gene matches: 2. CDR3 coding DNA: TGTGCCAGCAGCCAGACAGGGGGTGAAGCTTTCTTT. Residues: CASSQTGGEAFF.

The V and J genes are TRBV10-3 and TRBJ2-5; TRBD1 matches 9 bases. The CDR3 length is 15 residues. With V trimmed by 5 bases and J by 5 bases, 9 bases remained unmatched. Germline V gene data show CDR1 as ENHRY and CDR2 as SYGVKD. CDR3 nucleotide sequence: TGTGCCATCAGTAGGAGAGGACAGGGGATGGAGACCCAGTACTTC. Its protein is CAISRRGQGMETQYF.

The chain joins TRBV13 to TRBJ2-1, with no clear D. This CDR3 contains 15 residues. Trimming took off 3 bases at V and 8 bases at J, with 17 bases between the two ends. The germline CDR1 and CDR2 sequences are PRHDT and FYEKMQ (reference sequence). The CDR3 loop reads CASSFKRPVSDEQFF. The CDR3 coding sequence is TGTGCCAGCAGCTTCAAGAGGCCGGTCTCGGATGAGCAGTTCTTC.

The chain joins TRBV2 to TRBJ1-3; tentatively, D is TRBD1 (6 bases). The V end lost 3 bases, the J end lost 2 bases, and 11 bases lay between the germline ends. The CDR3 has 15 residues. CDR1 and CDR2 (germline): SNHLY, FYNNEI. The CDR3 bases are TGTGCCAGCAGTGACGGGGGGCTTACTGGAAACACCATATATTTT. Translated: CASSDGGLTGNTIYF. Supplemented by reference TRBV2 and TRBJ1-3, the full variable domain reads EPEVTQTPSHQVTQMGQEVILRCVPISNHLYFYWYRQILGQKVEFLVSFYNNEISEKSEIFDDQFSVERPDGSNFTLKIRSTKLEDSAMYFCASSDGGLTGNTIYFGEGSWLTVV.

The chain couples TRBV27 to TRBJ2-7, with 9 bases that match TRBD1. Germline lookup yields CDR1 MNHEY and CDR2 SMNVEV (reference sequence). Trimming took 5 bases from V and 2 from J; bases not matched to a gene: 7. The CDR3 runs to 15 residues. CDR3 DNA sequence: TGTGCCAGCAGTCTAGCCGGGACAGGGACCTACGAGCAGTACTTC. Residues: CASSLAGTGTYEQYF.

This chain links TRBV28 with TRBJ2-7, with TRBD2 as a possible D gene (6 bases). The V gene lost 6 bases and the J gene lost 2 bases, with 8 bases spanning the gap. The CDR3 is 12 residues long. In germline, CDR1 is MDHEN, CDR2 SYDVKM. CDR3 amino acids: CASSQRAYEQYF. The CDR3 DNA sequence: TGTGCCAGCAGCCAGCGGGCCTACGAGCAGTACTTC.

This clone was seen just once. This chain links TRBV4-1 with TRBJ1-4; D perhaps matches TRBD1 (5 bases). The germline V and J ends were trimmed by 2 bases and 8 bases, with 15 bases remaining between them. From germline, CDR1 is MGHRA and CDR2 YSYEKL. The CDR3 is made up of 15 amino acids. CDR3 in DNA: TGCGCCAGCAGCCAACCAGACAGCGTATCCGAAAAACTGTTTTTT. It encodes CASSQPDSVSEKLFF.